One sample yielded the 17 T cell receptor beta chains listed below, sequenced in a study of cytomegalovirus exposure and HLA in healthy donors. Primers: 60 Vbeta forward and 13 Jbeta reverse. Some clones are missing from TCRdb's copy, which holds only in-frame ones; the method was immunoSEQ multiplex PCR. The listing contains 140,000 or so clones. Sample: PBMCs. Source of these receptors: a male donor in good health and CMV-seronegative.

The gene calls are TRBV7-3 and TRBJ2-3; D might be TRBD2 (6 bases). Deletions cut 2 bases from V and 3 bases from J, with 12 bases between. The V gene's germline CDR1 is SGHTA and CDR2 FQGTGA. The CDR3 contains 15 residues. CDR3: CASSLVGGGTDTQYF. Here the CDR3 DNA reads TGTGCCAGCAGCTTAGTGGGGGGAGGTACAGATACGCAGTATTTT.

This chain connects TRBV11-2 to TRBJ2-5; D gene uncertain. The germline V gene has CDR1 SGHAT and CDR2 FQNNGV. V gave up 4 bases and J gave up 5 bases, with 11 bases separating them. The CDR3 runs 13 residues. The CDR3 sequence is CASSSPGMETQYF. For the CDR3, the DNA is TGTGCCAGCAGCTCTCCGGGTATGGAGACCCAGTACTTC.

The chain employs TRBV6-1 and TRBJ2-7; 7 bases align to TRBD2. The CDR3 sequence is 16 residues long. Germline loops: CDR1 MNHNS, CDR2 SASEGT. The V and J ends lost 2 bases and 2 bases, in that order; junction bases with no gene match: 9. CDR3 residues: CASSEKQAGRAYEQYF. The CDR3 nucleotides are TGTGCCAGCAGTGAAAAGCAAGCGGGAAGAGCCTACGAGCAGTACTTC.

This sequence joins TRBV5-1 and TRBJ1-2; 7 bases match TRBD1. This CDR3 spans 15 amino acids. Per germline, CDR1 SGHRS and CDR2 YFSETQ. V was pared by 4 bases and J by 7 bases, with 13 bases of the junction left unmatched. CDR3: CASSPSSGTVSGYTF. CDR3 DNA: TGCGCCAGCAGCCCTTCTTCGGGGACAGTCTCTGGCTACACCTTC. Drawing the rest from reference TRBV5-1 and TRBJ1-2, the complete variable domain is KAGVTQTPRYLIKTRGQQVTLSCSPISGHRSVSWYQQTPGQGLQFLFEYFSETQRNKGNFPGRFSGRQFSNSRSEMNVSTLELGDSALYLCASSPSSGTVSGYTFGSGTRLTVV.

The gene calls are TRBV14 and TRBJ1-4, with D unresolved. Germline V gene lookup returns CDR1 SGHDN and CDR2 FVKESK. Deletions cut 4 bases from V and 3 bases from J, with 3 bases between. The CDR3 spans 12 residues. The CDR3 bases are TGTGCCAGCAGCCGCGCTAATGAAAAACTGTTTTTT. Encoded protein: CASSRANEKLFF.

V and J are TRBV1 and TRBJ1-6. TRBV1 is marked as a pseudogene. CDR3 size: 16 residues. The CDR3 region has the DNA TGCACCAGCAGCGGGAGGAGTCCCTCCTATAATTCACCCCTCCACTTT. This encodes CTSSGRSPSYNSPLHF.

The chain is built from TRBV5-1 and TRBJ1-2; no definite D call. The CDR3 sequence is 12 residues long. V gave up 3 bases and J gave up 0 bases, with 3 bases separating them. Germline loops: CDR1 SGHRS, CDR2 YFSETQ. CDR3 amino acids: CASSSSNYGYTF. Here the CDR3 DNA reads TGCGCCAGCAGCTCATCTAACTATGGCTACACCTTC.

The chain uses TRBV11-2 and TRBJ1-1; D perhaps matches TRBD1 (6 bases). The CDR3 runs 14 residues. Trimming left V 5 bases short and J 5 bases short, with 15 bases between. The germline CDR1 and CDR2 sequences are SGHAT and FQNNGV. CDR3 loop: CASSPQGVGTEAFF. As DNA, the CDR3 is TGTGCCAGCAGCCCACAGGGCGTCGGGACTGAAGCTTTCTTT.

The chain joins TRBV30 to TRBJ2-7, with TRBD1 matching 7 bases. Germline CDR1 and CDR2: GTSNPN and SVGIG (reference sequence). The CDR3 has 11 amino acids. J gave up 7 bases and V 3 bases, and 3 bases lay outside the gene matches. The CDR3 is CAWRTGWEQYF. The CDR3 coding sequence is TGTGCCTGGAGGACAGGGTGGGAGCAGTACTTC.

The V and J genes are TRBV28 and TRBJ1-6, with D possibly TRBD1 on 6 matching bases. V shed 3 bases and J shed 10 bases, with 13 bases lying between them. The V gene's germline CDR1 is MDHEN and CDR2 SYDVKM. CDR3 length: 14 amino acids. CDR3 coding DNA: TGTGCCAGCAGTTTTCAGCAGGGGTCATCACCCCTCCACTTT. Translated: CASSFQQGSSPLHF. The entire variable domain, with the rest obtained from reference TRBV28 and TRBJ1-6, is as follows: DVKVTQSSRYLVKRTGEKVFLECVQDMDHENMFWYRQDPGLGLRLIYFSYDVKMKEKGDIPEGYSVSREKKERFSLILESASTNQTSMYLCASSFQQGSSPLHFGNGTRLTVT.

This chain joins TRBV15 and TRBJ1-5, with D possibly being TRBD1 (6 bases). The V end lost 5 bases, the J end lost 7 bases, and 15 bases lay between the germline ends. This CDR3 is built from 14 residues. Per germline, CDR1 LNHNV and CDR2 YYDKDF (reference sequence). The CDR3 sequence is CATSGYRVGQPQHF. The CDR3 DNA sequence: TGTGCCACCAGCGGATACAGGGTTGGGCAGCCCCAGCATTTT.

The chain's CDR3 is CATAPDRLLGFNEQFF. As DNA, the CDR3 is TGTGCCACCGCCCCGGACAGGCTCCTTGGGTTCAATGAGCAGTTCTTC. The chain combines TRBV25-1 with TRBJ2-1; TRBD1 matches at 7 bases. This CDR3 is built from 16 residues. Trimming cost V 10 bases and J 6 bases; bases outside gene matches: 18. From germline, CDR1 is MGHDK and CDR2 SYGVNS.

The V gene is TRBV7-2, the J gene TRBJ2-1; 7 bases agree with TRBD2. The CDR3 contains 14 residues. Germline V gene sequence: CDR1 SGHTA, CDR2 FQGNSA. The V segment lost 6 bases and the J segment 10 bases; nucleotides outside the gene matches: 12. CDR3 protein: CASRGGELSGEQFF. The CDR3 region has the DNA TGTGCCAGCAGGGGGGGGGAACTATCAGGCGAGCAGTTCTTC.

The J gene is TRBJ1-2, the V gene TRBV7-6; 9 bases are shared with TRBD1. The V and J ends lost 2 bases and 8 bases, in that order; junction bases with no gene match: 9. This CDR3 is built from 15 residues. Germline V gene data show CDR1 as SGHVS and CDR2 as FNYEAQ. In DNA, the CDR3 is TGTGCCAGCAGCTTACCAGGGACAGGGCCCGAGGGCTACACCTTC. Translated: CASSLPGTGPEGYTF.

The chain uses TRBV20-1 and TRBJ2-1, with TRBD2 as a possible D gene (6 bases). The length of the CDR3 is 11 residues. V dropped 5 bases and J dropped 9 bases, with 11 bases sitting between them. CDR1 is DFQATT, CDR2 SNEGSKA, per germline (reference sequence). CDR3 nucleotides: TGCAGTGCTTCTCTAGCGACTGAGCAGTTCTTC. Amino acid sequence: CSASLATEQFF.

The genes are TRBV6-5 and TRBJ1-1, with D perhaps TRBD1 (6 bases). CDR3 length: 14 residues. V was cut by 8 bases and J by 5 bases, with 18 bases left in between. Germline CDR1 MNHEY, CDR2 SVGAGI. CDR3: CASSPRGGWTEAFF. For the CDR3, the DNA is TGTGCCAGCTCACCAAGGGGGGGCTGGACTGAAGCTTTCTTT.

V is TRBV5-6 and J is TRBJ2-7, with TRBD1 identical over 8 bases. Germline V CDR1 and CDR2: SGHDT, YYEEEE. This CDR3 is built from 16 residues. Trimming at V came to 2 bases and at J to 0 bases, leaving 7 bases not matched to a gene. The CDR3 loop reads CASSLSPTGVSYEQYF. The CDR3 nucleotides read TGTGCCAGCAGCTTATCCCCGACAGGGGTCTCCTACGAGCAGTACTTC.